Following are 29 T cell receptor beta chains from one sample sequenced in a study of technical replicates of blood from several donors. The protocol was immunoSEQ multiplex PCR, while the TCRdb copy is restricted to in-frame clones and leaves out a portion. Here the sample spans 60,000 to 90,000 clones, roughly 92% being singletons. The sequencing sample was made of T cells isolated from PBMCs. Receptor source: a human donor in good health.

The V gene is TRBV5-4, the J gene TRBJ1-1; TRBD1 agrees at 11 bases. The length of the CDR3 is 14 residues. V was pared by 5 bases and J by 5 bases, with 5 bases of the junction left unmatched. Germline assignment: CDR1 SGHNT and CDR2 YYREEE (reference sequence). DNA for the CDR3: TGTGCCAGCAGTCAGGACAGGGGGCGGACTGAAGCTTTCTTT. Translation: CASSQDRGRTEAFF.

V is TRBV5-8 and J is TRBJ1-1, with a weak D call TRBD1 (6 bases). Germline V lookup: CDR1 SGHTS, CDR2 YDEGEE. The CDR3 has 16 residues. The V and J ends lost 3 bases and 4 bases respectively, with 19 bases between them. The CDR3 nucleotides are TGTGCCAGCAGCTGGGATTCCAGGGGAAAGGGCACTGAAGCTTTCTTT. It encodes CASSWDSRGKGTEAFF.

This sequence joins TRBV10-3 and TRBJ2-2; D unresolved. Germline loops: CDR1 ENHRY, CDR2 SYGVKD. V shed 8 bases and J shed 0 bases, with 7 bases lying between them. CDR3 length equals 13 residues. The CDR3 is CAIWSANTGELFF. Written as DNA, the CDR3 is TGTGCCATCTGGAGCGCGAACACCGGGGAGCTGTTTTTT.

In DNA form, the CDR3 reads TGTGCCAGCAGCCCCGGGAACACTGAAGCTTTCTTT. Its protein product is CASSPGNTEAFF. This sequence joins TRBV5-4 and TRBJ1-1; D gene unclear. Trimming left V 4 bases short and J 1 base short, with 5 bases between. The CDR3 runs to 12 residues. CDR1 and CDR2 from the germline V gene are SGHNT and YYREEE (reference sequence).

This chain connects TRBV25-1 to TRBJ1-2; TRBD1 is a possible D gene (5 bases). Per the germline V gene, CDR1 is MGHDK and CDR2 is SYGVNS. Trimming took 3 bases from V and 4 from J, leaving 9 bases between them. The CDR3 extends over 13 amino acids. The CDR3 DNA reads TGTGCCAGCAGTGAGGGGACTCTCTATGGCTACACCTTC. Translating it yields CASSEGTLYGYTF.

The CDR3 nucleotides read TGTGCCAGCAGCCTTTGGACAGCTAATGAAAAACTGTTTTTT. It codes for CASSLWTANEKLFF. The V call is TRBV7-9, the J call TRBJ1-4; maybe TRBD1 (6 bases). This CDR3 contains 14 residues. Trimming removed 5 bases from V and 3 bases from J, with 10 bases in between. Germline-derived CDR1 and CDR2 are SEHNR and FQNEAQ (reference sequence). Looking up the rest from reference TRBV7-9 and TRBJ1-4 gives the full variable domain: DTGVSQNPRHKITKRGQNVTFRCDPISEHNRLYWYRQTLGQGPEFLTYFQNEAQLEKSRLLSDRFSAERPKGSFSTLEIQRTEQGDSAMYLCASSLWTANEKLFFGSGTQLSVL.

The CDR3 region is CASSPEPPGLAGSYNEQFF. CDR3 coding DNA: TGTGCCAGCAGCCCCGAACCTCCGGGACTAGCGGGTTCCTACAATGAGCAGTTCTTC. The rearrangement links TRBV7-2 to TRBJ2-1, with 12 bases fitting TRBD2. Germline assignment: CDR1 SGHTA and CDR2 FQGNSA. The length of the CDR3 is 19 residues. V lost 5 bases to trimming and J lost 1 base; unmatched junction nucleotides: 12.

The chain is built from TRBV20-1 and TRBJ1-1; maybe TRBD1 (5 bases). The germline V gene has CDR1 DFQATT and CDR2 SNEGSKA (reference sequence). The CDR3 is made up of 8 amino acids. V lost 4 bases and J lost 11, with 5 bases in between. The CDR3 reads CSATGAFF. CDR3 nucleotides: TGCAGTGCTACAGGGGCTTTCTTT.

This chain joins TRBV5-1 and TRBJ2-3; 10 bases line up with TRBD2. The trim removed 2 bases at V and 2 bases at J, leaving 5 bases unmatched. CDR1 and CDR2 from the germline V gene are SGHRS and YFSETQ. This CDR3 spans 16 amino acids. The CDR3 bases are TGCGCCAGCAGCTTATTACTAGCGGGGAACACAGATACGCAGTATTTT. Residues: CASSLLLAGNTDTQYF.

This clone came up once. The chain links TRBV6-1 to TRBJ2-7; TRBD1 might be the D (6 bases). The V gene's germline CDR1 is MNHNS and CDR2 SASEGT. This CDR3 is built from 12 residues. Trimming left V 6 bases short and J 6 bases short, with 12 bases between. CDR3 bases: TGTGCCAGCAGGCCCACAGGGAGCGAGCAGTACTTC. Translated, it gives CASRPTGSEQYF.

The CDR3 here is CASNPGLLTDTQYF. CDR3 DNA sequence: TGTGCCAGTAACCCGGGACTTCTCACAGATACGCAGTATTTT. V and J are TRBV19 and TRBJ2-3; D may be TRBD2 (6 bases). The CDR3 consists of 14 residues. Between the trimmed V and J ends, which lost 7 bases and 2 bases, there was a span of 13 bases. Germline CDR1 is LNHDA and CDR2 is SQIVND (reference sequence).

V gene TRBV30 combines with J gene TRBJ2-1; TRBD2 aligns across 7 bases. Germline trimming cut 2 bases from V and 6 bases from J; bases unmatched to any gene: 4. This CDR3 contains 13 residues. CDR1 and CDR2 (germline): GTSNPN, SVGIG (reference sequence). CDR3 DNA: TGTGCCTGGAGTACTAGACTAGCCAATGAGCAGTTCTTC. Translating gives CAWSTRLANEQFF.

The V gene is TRBV7-8, the J gene TRBJ2-7, with 13 bases that match TRBD2. The CDR3 extends over 15 amino acids. Looked up from germline, CDR1 is SGHVS and CDR2 is FQNEAQ. Unmatched junction bases numbered 0, after V lost 1 base and J lost 3 bases. This chain's CDR3 is CASSLGLAGGYEQYF. DNA of the CDR3: TGTGCCAGCAGCTTAGGACTAGCGGGAGGCTACGAGCAGTACTTC.

This chain joins TRBV10-1 and TRBJ2-5, with unresolved D. CDR1 and CDR2 (germline): WNHNN, SYGVQD (reference sequence). V was pared by 2 bases and J by 1 base, with 5 bases between. The CDR3 is 13 amino acids. The CDR3 here is CASSEDFQETQYF. The CDR3 coding sequence is TGCGCCAGCAGTGAGGACTTCCAAGAGACCCAGTACTTC.

This chain links TRBV5-6 with TRBJ2-7; TRBD1 aligns across 7 bases. V shed 4 bases and J 2 bases; nucleotides not matched to a gene: 6. From germline, CDR1 is SGHDT and CDR2 YYEEEE. This CDR3 has 14 amino acids. In nucleotides, the CDR3 is TGTGCCAGCAGCCCCCGGGACAGTACCTACGAGCAGTACTTC. This translates into CASSPRDSTYEQYF.

The chain combines TRBV4-3 with TRBJ1-5, with no clear D. Trimming stripped 0 bases from V and 0 bases from J, with 12 bases between. This CDR3 spans 17 amino acids. The germline V gene has CDR1 LGHNA and CDR2 YSLEER. Written as DNA, the CDR3 is TGCGCCAGCAGCCAAGATGCGGCACAAAATAGCAATCAGCCCCAGCATTTT. Residues: CASSQDAAQNSNQPQHF.

The CDR3 here is CASMLRGDEQFF. CDR3 nucleotide sequence: TGTGCCAGCATGCTAAGGGGCGATGAGCAGTTCTTC. The V gene is TRBV5-6, the J gene TRBJ2-1; tentative D call: TRBD1 (5 bases). In germline, CDR1 is SGHDT, CDR2 YYEEEE. The CDR3 has 12 residues. The V end lost 6 bases, the J end lost 8 bases, and 12 bases lay between the germline ends.

The chain carries TRBV28 and TRBJ1-5; D might be TRBD1 (5 bases). Between the trimmed V and J ends, which lost 5 bases and 2 bases, there was a span of 13 bases. The CDR3 length is 15 residues. CDR1 and CDR2 from the germline V gene are MDHEN and SYDVKM. The chain's CDR3 is CASSPGGLGNQPQHF. The DNA of the CDR3 is TGTGCCAGCAGTCCGGGGGGATTGGGCAATCAGCCCCAGCATTTT. Full variable domain (missing parts from reference TRBV28 and TRBJ1-5): DVKVTQSSRYLVKRTGEKVFLECVQDMDHENMFWYRQDPGLGLRLIYFSYDVKMKEKGDIPEGYSVSREKKERFSLILESASTNQTSMYLCASSPGGLGNQPQHFGDGTRLSIL.

J is TRBJ1-2 and V is TRBV7-2; tentatively, D is TRBD1 (6 bases). Deletions cut 10 bases from V and 3 bases from J, with 15 bases between. CDR3 length: 13 amino acids. Germline lookup yields CDR1 SGHTA and CDR2 FQGNSA. CDR3: CAISGEGHYGYTF. For the CDR3, the DNA is TGTGCCATTTCAGGGGAGGGCCACTATGGCTACACCTTC.

This clone was detected only a few times. This rearrangement joins TRBV20-1 to TRBJ1-3; D perhaps matches TRBD1 (6 bases). V lost 5 bases and J lost 4, with 6 bases in between. CDR1 and CDR2 (germline): DFQATT, SNEGSKA (reference sequence). The CDR3 sequence is 11 residues long. DNA for the CDR3: TGCAGTGCTGACAGGGGAAACACCATATATTTT. Protein sequence: CSADRGNTIYF.

V gene TRBV30 combines with J gene TRBJ1-5; D may be TRBD1 (5 bases). Trimming cost V 3 bases and J 4 bases, with 13 bases left between them. Germline V lookup: CDR1 GTSNPN, CDR2 SVGIG (reference sequence). The CDR3 contains 14 residues. In nucleotides, the CDR3 is TGTGCCTGGAGATCTACAGGACTAAATCAGCCCCAGCATTTT. It specifies CAWRSTGLNQPQHF.

The CDR3 DNA follows: TGTGCCAGCAGTTACCCCGAGGGACAGTACGAGCAGTACTTC. This sequence encodes CASSYPEGQYEQYF. The chain joins TRBV6-6 to TRBJ2-7, with 7 bases fitting TRBD1. From germline, CDR1 is MNHNY and CDR2 SVGAGI (reference sequence). The CDR3 contains 14 residues. After removal of 2 bases from V and 4 bases from J, the junction contained 5 bases not matched to a gene.

The J gene is TRBJ2-6, the V gene TRBV19; perhaps TRBD2 as D (5 bases). The CDR3 consists of 15 residues. V shed 5 bases and J shed 1 base, with 9 bases lying between them. The V gene's germline CDR1 is LNHDA and CDR2 SQIVND (reference sequence). The CDR3 DNA reads as TGTGCCAGTAGTGAGAGGGTATCTGGGGCCAACGTCCTGACTTTC. The encoded protein is CASSERVSGANVLTF.

The V gene is TRBV27, the J gene TRBJ2-5, with D uncertain. The CDR3 is 14 amino acids. Germline loops: CDR1 MNHEY, CDR2 SMNVEV (reference sequence). V dropped 3 bases and J dropped 0 bases, with 8 bases sitting between them. The CDR3, as DNA: TGTGCCAGCAGTTTTTCTGCGTACCAAGAGACCCAGTACTTC. Protein: CASSFSAYQETQYF.

The J gene is TRBJ2-3, the V gene TRBV6-5, with a tentative D call TRBD2 (5 bases). Trimming cost V 0 bases and J 2 bases, with 12 bases left between them. The germline CDR1 and CDR2 sequences are MNHEY and SVGAGI. The CDR3 has 16 residues. This chain's CDR3 is CASSYSASQITDTQYF. Here the CDR3 DNA reads TGTGCCAGCAGTTACTCGGCTAGCCAGATCACAGATACGCAGTATTTT.

J is TRBJ2-5 and V is TRBV4-1, with D maybe TRBD2 (5 bases). The ends were cut back, 1 base at V and 0 bases at J, with 9 bases in the middle. CDR1 is MGHRA and CDR2 is YSYEKL in the germline V gene. The CDR3 runs to 15 residues. The CDR3 is CASSQVLDYQETQYF. The CDR3 nucleotides are TGCGCCAGCAGCCAAGTTCTGGACTACCAAGAGACCCAGTACTTC.

The chain recombines TRBV7-9 with TRBJ2-1; TRBD2 matches 13 bases. Germline V gives CDR1 SEHNR, CDR2 FQNEAQ (reference sequence). The CDR3 is made up of 15 amino acids. The V gene end was trimmed by 5 bases and the J gene end by 8 bases; junction bases not matched to a gene: 6. CDR3 coding DNA: TGTGCCAGCAGCCACAGGACTAGCGGGAGAGATGAGCAGTTCTTC. It yields the protein CASSHRTSGRDEQFF.

This chain connects TRBV6-4 to TRBJ2-2, with D perhaps matching TRBD2 (6 bases). Trimming took off 4 bases at V and 7 bases at J, with 16 bases between the two ends. The CDR3 runs to 15 residues. CDR1 is MRHNA and CDR2 is SNTAGT in the germline V gene. This CDR3 reads CASSAGREVDGELFF. As DNA, the CDR3 is TGTGCCAGCAGTGCCGGCAGGGAGGTCGACGGGGAGCTGTTTTTT.

This chain joins TRBV27 and TRBJ1-4; D uncertain. The CDR3 has 13 amino acids. The V and J ends lost 5 bases and 10 bases respectively, with 14 bases between them. Per germline, CDR1 MNHEY and CDR2 SMNVEV (reference sequence). Written as DNA, the CDR3 is TGTGCCAGCAGTCCGGGCCCGGAGGGAAAACTGTTTTTT. It is translated as CASSPGPEGKLFF.